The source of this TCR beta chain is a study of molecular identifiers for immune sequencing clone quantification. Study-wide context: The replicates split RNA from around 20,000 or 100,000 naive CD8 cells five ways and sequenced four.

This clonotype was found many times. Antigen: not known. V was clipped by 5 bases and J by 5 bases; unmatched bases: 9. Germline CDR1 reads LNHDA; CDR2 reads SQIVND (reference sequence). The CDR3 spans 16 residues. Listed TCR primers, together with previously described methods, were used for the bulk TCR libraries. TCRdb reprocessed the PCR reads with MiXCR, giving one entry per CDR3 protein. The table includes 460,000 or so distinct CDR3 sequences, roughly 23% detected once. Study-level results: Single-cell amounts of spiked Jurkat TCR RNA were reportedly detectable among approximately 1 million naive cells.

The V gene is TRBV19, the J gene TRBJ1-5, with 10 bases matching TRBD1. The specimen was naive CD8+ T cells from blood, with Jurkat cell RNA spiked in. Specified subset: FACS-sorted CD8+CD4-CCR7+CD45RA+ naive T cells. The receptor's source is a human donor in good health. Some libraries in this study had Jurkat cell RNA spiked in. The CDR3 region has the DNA TGTGCCAGTAGTCCACCCCGCGGGACAGGGGATCAGCCCCAGCATTTT. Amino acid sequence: CASSPPRGTGDQPQHF.